The rows below give T cell receptor beta chains drawn from one sample of a study of regulatory T cells in long-lasting Graves disease. MiXCR, applied by TCRdb to the multiplex PCR reads, yields one record per CDR3 protein. The sample yields approximately 560,000 distinct CDR3 sequences, roughly a sixth seen once. These data also featured in a second study, about T cells in Graves' hyperthyroidism and ophthalmopathy.

The sequencing used peripheral blood mononuclear cells (PBMCs), collected at new diagnosis, from a patient treated with antithyroid drugs. The receptors here all came from a man in his late teens or twenties with Graves disease. CDR3s include the opening cysteine and the closing phenylalanine or tryptophan. The order of the fields is V gene, D gene, J gene, clone size, CDR3 DNA, CDR3 protein. A D gene is named only where the DNA matches it firmly. Size tells how often a clone was seen (once, few, many) or the class of an expanded clone, and some rows leave it out.

>TRBV5-5|TRBD2|TRBJ2-4|NA
TGTGCCAGCAGCTTGGATAGTAGCGGGTTTTACATTCAGTACTTC
CASSLDSSGFYIQYF
>TRBV10-3|NA|TRBJ1-5|NA
TGTGCCATCAGTGAGTCGATACCTGGGAACAATCAGCCCCAGCATTTT
CAISESIPGNNQPQHF
>TRBV7-9|NA|TRBJ2-7|NA
TGTGCCAGCAGCTCTCCAAAGGGGGTAGTTGTCAACGAGCAGTACTTC
CASSSPKGVVVNEQYF
>TRBV27|NA|TRBJ1-5|few
TGTGCCATCGAAAAGGTGGAGGGGAAGGAGCCCCAGCATTTT
CAIEKVEGKEPQHF
>TRBV6-2/TRBV6-3|TRBD2|TRBJ2-3|many
TGTGCCAGCAGTTACTCAGGACTAGCGGGCACAGATACGCAGTATTTT
CASSYSGLAGTDTQYF
>TRBV27|NA|TRBJ2-7|many
TGTGCCAGCAGTCCCGTCCTGCAGGGCCCCTACGAGCAGTACTTC
CASSPVLQGPYEQYF
>TRBV27|NA|TRBJ2-1|many
TGTGCCAGCCGGCCAAACTCCTACAATGAGCAGTTCTTC
CASRPNSYNEQFF
>TRBV28|NA|TRBJ2-7|NA
TGTGCCAGCATCGCGGGACCGACCTACGAGCAGTACTTC
CASIAGPTYEQYF
>TRBV28|NA|TRBJ2-3|few
TGTGCCAGCAGTTTGTATGTTCCTAGCGCCACAGATACGCAGTATTTT
CASSLYVPSATDTQYF
>TRBV3-1|NA|TRBJ2-5|NA
TGTGCCAGCAGCCATACCCCAAAAGAGGAGACCCAGTACTTC
CASSHTPKEETQYF
>TRBV11-3|NA|TRBJ2-2|many
TGTGCCAGCAGCGCGGGACACCCCACCGGGGAGCTGTTTTTT
CASSAGHPTGELFF
>TRBV7-9|TRBD2|TRBJ2-1|many
TGTGCCAGCAGCTTAGTTGTAGCGGGCGGGACCTTCTACAATGAGCAGTTCTTC
CASSLVVAGGTFYNEQFF
>TRBV3-1|NA|TRBJ1-6|NA
TGTGCCAGCAGCCAAGTGCGGGTTGACTCCTCACCCCTCCACTTT
CASSQVRVDSSPLHF
>TRBV6-1|NA|TRBJ1-2|NA
TGTGCCAGCAGTGAAGGGCTCTGGACACAACTTAGGAGAAACTATGGCTACACCTTC
CASSEGLWTQLRRNYGYTF
>TRBV5-1|TRBD2|TRBJ2-7|many
TGCGCCAGCAGCTTGGTGTCTAGCGGGAGACGCGAGCAGTACTTC
CASSLVSSGRREQYF
>TRBV6-1|NA|TRBJ2-1|few
TGTGCCAGCATGGACAGTAGCTCCTACAATGAGCAGTTCTTC
CASMDSSSYNEQFF
>TRBV6-2/TRBV6-3|NA|TRBJ1-5|many
TGTGCCAGCAGTTGGGCCGGACAACAGCCCCAGCATTTT
CASSWAGQQPQHF
>TRBV18|NA|TRBJ1-2|few
TGTGCCAGCTCACCACCAATGGGAAGCCATAACTATGGCTACACCTTC
CASSPPMGSHNYGYTF
>TRBV4-1|NA|TRBJ2-7|NA
TGCGCCAGCAGGCGAATGTATCGACAGTTCCACGAGCAGTACTTC
CASRRMYRQFHEQYF
>TRBV5-1|NA|TRBJ2-7|many
TGCGCCAGCAACCTTGGATGGACTACCCCCTACGAGCAGTACTTC
CASNLGWTTPYEQYF
>TRBV7-8|TRBD1|TRBJ2-1|many
TGTGCCAGCAGCCCCGATACAGGGGGCTTCTTGGGTGAGCAGTTCTTC
CASSPDTGGFLGEQFF
>TRBV4-1|NA|TRBJ2-7|few
TGCGCCAGCAGCCAAGAAAAGGGCTTGGTATACGAGCAGTACTTC
CASSQEKGLVYEQYF
>TRBV6-5|NA|TRBJ2-7|few
TGTGCCAGCAGTTACGGGAGGTGGGGCTACGAGCAGTACTTC
CASSYGRWGYEQYF
>TRBV20-1|NA|TRBJ2-3|few
TGCAGTGCTGGGGCGGGATGGGGGGATACGCAGTATTTT
CSAGAGWGDTQYF
>TRBV11-2|TRBD2|TRBJ2-1|many
TGTGCCAGCAGCTCAGCGGGAGGAGGAAATGAGCAGTTCTTC
CASSSAGGGNEQFF